The present TCR beta chain was sequenced within a study of neurological immune-mediated disorders. Study overall: For the approximately 35 multiple sclerosis patients, the disease was relapsing-remitting in about 31 and secondary progressive in 3.

General study findings and limits: Patients with HTLV-1-associated myelopathy showed the most TCR clonal expansion. Those with multiple sclerosis showed the least, falling below healthy controls.

This clonotype was detected ten times or more. Its target is unknown. The method for making cDNA was 5'RACE, and it used 10-nucleotide random UMIs. TCRdb re-called the 5' RACE reads with MiXCR, one entry per CDR3 protein. The sample carries 20,000 to 30,000 distinct CDR3 sequences, around 2.5% recorded once. V lost 5 bases and J lost 4; bases outside the gene matches: 6. The CDR3 is 16 residues long. Germline V gives CDR1 SGHTA, CDR2 FQGNSA. The rearrangement links TRBV7-2 to TRBJ2-2, with 11 bases identical to TRBD2. This TCR was sampled from a woman aged 45-65 years with multiple sclerosis. The sequencing sample was made of PBMCs. The DNA for the CDR3 is TGTGCCAGCAGCCGCTCTAGCGGGGGGAGCACCGGGGAGCTGTTTTTT. Protein: CASSRSSGGSTGELFF.